The source of this T cell receptor beta chain is a study of T cells in Graves' hyperthyroidism and ophthalmopathy. Overall study: At initial diagnosis, before any treatment had begun, peripheral blood was obtained.

From RNA transcripts, TCR beta CDR3 regions were amplified. The HTBI primer set drove a first-round RT-PCR of the TCR CDR3. TCRdb itself ran the multiplex PCR reads through MiXCR, one entry per CDR3 protein. The table lists around 690,000 distinct CDR3 sequences, approximately 15% of them singletons. Exclusion criteria comprised uncontrolled infection, other autoimmune disease, pregnancy or lactation. Each diagnosis drew on symptoms, thyroxine, TRAb, thyroid ultrasound and orbital computed tomography findings. Points from the study as a whole: It was a median 6.5 months before onset that the model predicted ophthalmopathy.

V was trimmed by 6 bases and J by 0 bases, leaving 11 bases between them. The CDR3 is 15 residues long. This clonotype was seen at least ten times. As yet, its antigen is unknown. V usage is TRBV12-3 or TRBV12-4 and J usage is TRBJ2-2; D is perhaps TRBD1 (6 bases). This clonotype was sampled from a man aged 50-60 years with Graves' hyperthyroidism. The source material was blood. The CDR3 DNA reads TGTGCCAGCAGCCCGGACAGCTCGAACACCGGGGAGCTGTTTTTT. Translating it yields CASSPDSSNTGELFF.